The clone carrying this TCR beta chain was detected only once. Its target is not known. The data are from a study of T cell responses to AZD1222 COVID-19 vaccine. Regarding the study as a whole: Donors were largely white British and mainly female; clonal diversity was possibly underestimated. Repertoires in all cases were sampled only once the peak T cell response had passed. Among AZD1222 vaccinees, only six or seven were seropositive at baseline. Regions 160-218 and 743-854 held dominance among vaccine-associated CD4 TCRs, which spanned spike.

Data came from immunoSEQ multiplex PCR; TCRdb stores just in-frame clones and leaves some out. The table includes 100,000 to 150,000 clones, around 86% detected once. Germline values: CDR1 LNHDA, CDR2 SQIVND (reference sequence). V gave up 4 bases and J gave up 2 bases; unmatched junction bases: 6. This CDR3 is 15 amino acids long. The source of this sequence is an adult in good health. Source: peripheral blood, taken on day 0 of AZD1222 vaccination. The genes are TRBV19 and TRBJ2-5; 8 bases align to TRBD2. The CDR3 sequence is CASSRRGGFQETQYF. Here the CDR3 DNA reads TGTGCCAGTAGTAGACGGGGGGGGTTTCAAGAGACCCAGTACTTC.